These 24 T cell receptor beta chains were all obtained from the same sample, sequenced in a study of graft-versus-host responses after intestinal transplantation. Produced via immunoSEQ multiplex PCR; TCRdb's table is partial and in-frame only. The sample lists 95,000 to 150,000 clones; 95% were seen once. No antigens are known for them. Material: unstimulated CD8+ T cells sorted from spleen or lymph node cells, obtained before intestinal transplant. These receptors all come from a human donor who received an intestinal transplant.

This chain joins TRBV10-3 and TRBJ2-7; 8 bases agree with TRBD1. The CDR3 is 16 residues long. From germline, CDR1 is ENHRY and CDR2 SYGVKD. After removal of 2 bases from V and 1 base from J, the junction contained 7 bases not matched to a gene. The CDR3 coding sequence is TGTGCCATCAGTGAGACCTACAGGGGGTCTTCCTACGAGCAGTACTTC. Translation: CAISETYRGSSYEQYF.

A single count supports this clone. V is TRBV15 and J is TRBJ2-3; D assignment may be TRBD1 or TRBD2 (5 bases each). CDR1 and CDR2 (germline): LNHNV, YYDKDF (reference sequence). The CDR3 consists of 16 residues. V was cut by 6 bases and J by 2 bases, with 18 bases left in between. The CDR3 spells CATSTSLGEITDTQYF. The CDR3 region has the DNA TGTGCCACCAGTACCTCTTTGGGGGAGATCACAGATACGCAGTATTTT.

This clone was detected only once. The rearrangement links TRBV6-1 to TRBJ1-1; no clear D gene. This CDR3 comprises 14 residues. Germline assignment: CDR1 MNHNS and CDR2 SASEGT. Trimming left V 5 bases short and J 0 bases short, with 10 bases between. DNA of the CDR3: TGTGCCAGCAGTCCTGGAAGAGTGAACACTGAAGCTTTCTTT. Translated: CASSPGRVNTEAFF.

The V gene is TRBV19, the J gene TRBJ2-7, with a possible D match to TRBD2 (6 bases). CDR3 length equals 13 residues. V dropped 5 bases and J dropped 4 bases, with 12 bases sitting between them. The germline gives CDR1 LNHDA, CDR2 SQIVND (reference sequence). For the CDR3, the DNA is TGTGCCAGTAGTGCCGGGAGTAATTACGAGCAGTACTTC. Translation gives CASSAGSNYEQYF. The complete variable domain, with remaining parts taken from reference TRBV19 and TRBJ2-7, reads DGGITQSPKYLFRKEGQNVTLSCEQNLNHDAMYWYRQDPGQGLRLIYYSQIVNDFQKGDIAEGYSVSREKKESFPLTVTSAQKNPTAFYLCASSAGSNYEQYFGPGTRLTVT.

The CDR3 bases are TGTGCCAGCAGCTTAACCCCCCCGGTTAGCAATCAGCCCCAGCATTTT. It specifies CASSLTPPVSNQPQHF. This sequence joins TRBV11-2 and TRBJ1-5; D is uncertain. This CDR3 is built from 16 residues. Germline V lookup: CDR1 SGHAT, CDR2 FQNNGV. V lost 2 bases to trimming and J lost 0 bases, with 11 bases between them.

This clone came up once. The J gene is TRBJ2-2, the V gene TRBV9, with D uncertain. The CDR3 has 13 amino acids. Germline-derived CDR1 and CDR2 are SGDLS and YYNGEE. V was cut by 2 bases and J by 4 bases, with 6 bases left in between. As DNA, the CDR3 is TGTGCCAGCAGCGTCCAGATCACCGGGGAGCTGTTTTTT. Protein sequence: CASSVQITGELFF.

This sequence joins TRBV4-1 and TRBJ2-6, with TRBD1 matching 12 bases. From germline, CDR1 is MGHRA and CDR2 YSYEKL. The J segment lost 2 bases and the V segment lost 4 bases, leaving 3 bases of the junction unmatched. The CDR3 has 17 amino acids. For the CDR3, the DNA is TGCGCCAGCAGCCCGGGACAGGGGGCGCCTGGGGCCAACGTCCTGACTTTC. Protein: CASSPGQGAPGANVLTF.

This clone has only a few counts. V is TRBV7-8 and J is TRBJ2-1; D gene unclear. Germline CDR1 and CDR2: SGHVS and FQNEAQ. This CDR3 is built from 16 residues. Trimming stripped 1 base from V and 0 bases from J, with 10 bases between. The CDR3 loop is CASSLEARSSYNEQFF. The CDR3 coding sequence is TGTGCCAGCAGCTTAGAAGCGCGTAGCTCCTACAATGAGCAGTTCTTC.

V usage is TRBV13 and J usage is TRBJ2-3; D is unclear. V was clipped by 8 bases and J by 1 base, with 1 base between them. The CDR3 totals 10 residues. The germline V gene encodes CDR1 PRHDT and CDR2 FYEKMQ (reference sequence). CDR3 nucleotide sequence: TGTGCCAGCGGCACAGATACGCAGTATTTT. It is translated as CASGTDTQYF. Full variable domain (remainder filled in from reference TRBV13 and TRBJ2-3): AAGVIQSPRHLIKEKRETATLKCYPIPRHDTVYWYQQGPGQDPQFLISFYEKMQSDKGSIPDRFSAQQFSDYHSELNMSSLELGDSALYFCASGTDTQYFGPGTRLTVL.

The chain links TRBV4-3 to TRBJ2-2, with a weak D call TRBD1 (5 bases). Trimming stripped 1 base from V and 1 base from J, with 10 bases between. The CDR3 totals 16 residues. Germline V CDR1 and CDR2: LGHNA, YSLEER. CDR3 DNA: TGCGCCAGCAGCCAAGTCTGGCAGGGGAACACCGGGGAGCTGTTTTTT. This codes for CASSQVWQGNTGELFF.

The chain joins TRBV10-3 to TRBJ1-1; D is ambiguous. Trimming removed 0 bases from V and 1 base from J, with 12 bases in between. The CDR3 has 16 amino acids. CDR1 ENHRY and CDR2 SYGVKD come from the germline V gene. The CDR3 protein is CAISESGSFGNTEAFF. CDR3 nucleotide sequence: TGTGCCATCAGTGAGTCAGGGAGCTTCGGGAACACTGAAGCTTTCTTT.

The chain combines TRBV19 with TRBJ2-7, with D unclear. V lost 5 bases, J lost 0 bases, and 5 bases lay in between. Germline loops: CDR1 LNHDA, CDR2 SQIVND (reference sequence). CDR3 length: 12 amino acids. The CDR3 loop is CASSPGSYEQYF. Written as DNA, the CDR3 is TGTGCCAGTAGTCCCGGCTCCTACGAGCAGTACTTC.

The V gene is TRBV5-6, the J gene TRBJ2-7, with TRBD2 as a possible D gene (7 bases). In germline, CDR1 is SGHDT, CDR2 YYEEEE. The V and J ends lost 4 bases and 3 bases respectively, with 11 bases between them. This CDR3 contains 13 residues. CDR3 sequence reads: CASSGGAGYEQYF. CDR3 DNA sequence: TGTGCCAGCAGCGGGGGGGCCGGCTACGAGCAGTACTTC.

CDR3 bases: TGTGCCAGCAGTTGGGGAGGTATCAATCAGCCCCAGCATTTT. Translating gives CASSWGGINQPQHF. The rearrangement uses TRBV27 and TRBJ1-5; D not certain. CDR1 is MNHEY and CDR2 is SMNVEV in the germline V gene (reference sequence). The germline V and J ends were trimmed by 4 bases and 3 bases, with 10 bases remaining between them. This CDR3 is 14 amino acids long.

The J gene is TRBJ2-7, the V gene TRBV9; 7 nucleotides line up with TRBD1. J lost 2 bases, V lost 3 bases, and 11 bases had no gene match. Germline V gene sequence: CDR1 SGDLS, CDR2 YYNGEE. The CDR3 has 16 residues. The CDR3 DNA reads TGTGCCAGCAGCGCCCGAAGGGACAGACCTACCTACGAGCAGTACTTC. Its translation: CASSARRDRPTYEQYF.

The chain combines TRBV27 with TRBJ1-1; D is undetermined. CDR1 MNHEY and CDR2 SMNVEV come from the germline V gene (reference sequence). V lost 3 bases, J lost 4 bases, and 27 bases lay in between. The CDR3 contains 19 residues. The CDR3 protein is CASSFRGAAFAGLGTEAFF. In DNA, the CDR3 is TGTGCCAGCAGTTTCCGAGGTGCGGCGTTTGCGGGATTAGGCACTGAAGCTTTCTTT.

The chain combines TRBV4-1 with TRBJ2-1; D unclear. V lost 1 base and J lost 4, with 17 bases in between. The CDR3 spans 17 residues. Germline values: CDR1 MGHRA, CDR2 YSYEKL. This chain's CDR3 is CASSQVRQSMAYNEQFF. The DNA for the CDR3 is TGCGCCAGCAGCCAAGTCCGGCAATCTATGGCTTACAATGAGCAGTTCTTC.

The V and J genes are TRBV5-4 and TRBJ2-7; 7 positions match TRBD2. Germline CDR1 and CDR2: SGHNT and YYREEE (reference sequence). The trim removed 0 bases at V and 4 bases at J, leaving 7 bases unmatched. CDR3 length: 15 amino acids. CDR3 sequence (DNA): TGTGCCAGCAGCTTGGGGACTAGTCAAAGGTACGAGCAGTACTTC. Translated, it gives CASSLGTSQRYEQYF.

This clone was recorded only once. The rearrangement uses TRBV11-2 and TRBJ1-2; 10 nucleotides agree with TRBD1. Trimming took 4 bases from V and 4 from J; bases not matched to a gene: 6. The CDR3 extends over 15 amino acids. CDR1 and CDR2 (germline): SGHAT, FQNNGV. CDR3 DNA sequence: TGTGCCAGCAGCTCCAGGACAGGGGGAACCTATGGCTACACCTTC. Protein product: CASSSRTGGTYGYTF. The full variable domain, in which reference TRBV11-2 and TRBJ1-2 provide the parts outside the CDR3, is EAGVAQSPRYKIIEKRQSVAFWCNPISGHATLYWYQQILGQGPKLLIQFQNNGVVDDSQLPKDRFSAERLKGVDSTLKIQPAKLEDSAVYLCASSSRTGGTYGYTFGSGTRLTVV.

The genes are TRBV6-5 and TRBJ2-7, with no clear D. From germline, CDR1 is MNHEY and CDR2 SVGAGI. The V and J ends lost 0 bases and 6 bases respectively, with 3 bases between them. CDR3 length equals 11 residues. As DNA, the CDR3 is TGTGCCAGCAGTTACTCGCTCGAGCAGTACTTC. It yields the protein CASSYSLEQYF.

The V and J genes are TRBV28 and TRBJ2-7; TRBD1 matches 9 bases. J was trimmed by 4 bases and V by 5 bases; bases with no gene match: 9. The CDR3 loop spans 15 amino acids. Germline V gene sequence: CDR1 MDHEN, CDR2 SYDVKM. CDR3: CASSLEGQGGYEQYF. The CDR3 DNA follows: TGTGCCAGCAGTCTCGAGGGACAGGGTGGGTACGAGCAGTACTTC. Variable domain in full (rest from reference TRBV28 and TRBJ2-7): DVKVTQSSRYLVKRTGEKVFLECVQDMDHENMFWYRQDPGLGLRLIYFSYDVKMKEKGDIPEGYSVSREKKERFSLILESASTNQTSMYLCASSLEGQGGYEQYFGPGTRLTVT.

This clone was counted a single time. The V and J genes are TRBV4-3 and TRBJ1-1; 8 bases fit TRBD1. The CDR3 runs 16 residues. V was pared by 5 bases and J by 0 bases, with 8 bases of the junction left unmatched. Germline-derived CDR1 and CDR2 are LGHNA and YSLEER. The CDR3 DNA is TGCGCCAGCAGCACTGGACAGGGCCTGATGAACACTGAAGCTTTCTTT. Residues: CASSTGQGLMNTEAFF.

This chain links TRBV7-2 with TRBJ2-7; D gene ambiguous. CDR1 and CDR2 from the germline V gene are SGHTA and FQGNSA. The CDR3 is made up of 12 amino acids. The V gene lost 3 bases and the J gene lost 3 bases, with 6 bases spanning the gap. The CDR3 sequence is CASSLNLYEQYF. CDR3 bases: TGTGCCAGCAGCTTGAACCTCTACGAGCAGTACTTC.

The V and J genes are TRBV7-9 and TRBJ2-2, with TRBD1 matching 9 bases. The CDR3 runs to 15 residues. The germline gives CDR1 SEHNR, CDR2 FQNEAQ (reference sequence). V gave up 8 bases and J gave up 1 base; unmatched junction bases: 5. The DNA of the CDR3 is TGTGCCAGCGCTCCGGGACAGGGGAACACCGGGGAGCTGTTTTTT. Translated: CASAPGQGNTGELFF.